The 25 T cell receptor beta chains reported below all come from one sample, sequenced in a study of T cell therapy product for transplant patients. Antigens of these TCRs are unknown. The sample label spelled out: approximately 19 nM rapamycin added during CMV-specific T-cell product expansion (Rapa-TCP). Explanation of the sample label: CMVpp65/IE-1-reactive T cells enriched by IFNgamma capture and expanded in vitro. PBMCs were stimulated less than seven hours with CMV pp65 and IE-1 peptide pools. After CMV stimulation, cells secreting IFNgamma were enriched by positive selection. Irradiated autologous feeders plus either IL-7/IL-15 or IL-2 supported the IFNgamma+ cells for more than 20 days. The data were produced by immunoSEQ multiplex PCR, yet TCRdb's version contains in-frame clones alone and is incomplete. The table lists hundreds of clones, over 80% of them singletons, with just over 70% in the top ten.

Source material: a sorted cell population cultured from PBMCs. All receptors derive from an adult in good health.

The V and J genes are TRBV9 and TRBJ2-7; 8 nucleotides align to TRBD2. The CDR3 is made up of 14 amino acids. V lost 2 bases and J lost 0; bases outside the gene matches: 1. Germline values: CDR1 SGDLS, CDR2 YYNGEE. For the CDR3, the DNA is TGTGCCAGCAGCGTTAGCGGGAACTCCTACGAGCAGTACTTC. Its protein is CASSVSGNSYEQYF.

The rearrangement uses TRBV13 and TRBJ1-5; no clear D. This CDR3 has 13 residues. The germline V gene encodes CDR1 PRHDT and CDR2 FYEKMQ (reference sequence). Trimming shortened V by 6 bases and J by 5 bases, and 11 bases separated the two germline ends. Here the CDR3 DNA reads TGTGCCAGCAGGAAGAGGATTGATCAGCCCCAGCATTTT. This gives the protein CASRKRIDQPQHF.

This chain joins TRBV11-2 and TRBJ2-5; no definite D call. CDR3 size: 13 residues. Germline CDR1 is SGHAT and CDR2 is FQNNGV. Trimming left V 3 bases short and J 5 bases short, with 10 bases between. The CDR3 loop reads CASSFWNTETQYF. In DNA form, the CDR3 reads TGTGCCAGCAGCTTCTGGAACACGGAGACCCAGTACTTC.

The chain couples TRBV4-1 to TRBJ2-1; 9 bases are a match to TRBD2. Germline V gene lookup returns CDR1 MGHRA and CDR2 YSYEKL. CDR3 length equals 15 residues. J gave up 8 bases and V 4 bases, and 9 bases lay outside the gene matches. The CDR3 is CASSLSGSLPDEQFF. The DNA of the CDR3 is TGCGCCAGCAGCCTTAGCGGGAGCTTGCCTGATGAGCAGTTCTTC.

V is TRBV19 and J is TRBJ2-3; D possibly corresponds to TRBD1 (6 bases). The CDR3 spans 14 residues. In germline, CDR1 is LNHDA, CDR2 SQIVND (reference sequence). Deletions cut 5 bases from V and 2 bases from J, with 11 bases between. CDR3 loop: CASSHTGFTDTQYF. In DNA, the CDR3 is TGTGCCAGTAGTCATACAGGGTTCACAGATACGCAGTATTTT.

This clone has only a few counts. The chain recombines TRBV21-1 with TRBJ1-1; the table's D call, TRBD1, has no DNA check behind it. TRBV21-1 counts as a pseudogene. The CDR3 sequence is 18 residues long. CDR3: CASSKRDVGRRGRTEAFF. CDR3 nucleotide sequence: TGTGCCAGCAGCAAAAGGGACGTGGGGCGGAGGGGGCGCACTGAAGCTTTCTTT.

The rearrangement links TRBV28 to TRBJ1-1, with D unclear. This CDR3 has 15 residues. V lost 2 bases and J lost 2, with 12 bases in between. The germline gives CDR1 MDHEN, CDR2 SYDVKM. Here the CDR3 reads CASSLTYPRNTEAFF. Here the CDR3 DNA reads TGTGCCAGCAGTTTAACCTATCCACGAAACACTGAAGCTTTCTTT.

The chain combines TRBV28 with TRBJ1-5, with D possibly TRBD1 on 6 matching bases. The V and J ends lost 4 bases and 2 bases respectively, with 21 bases between them. Germline-derived CDR1 and CDR2 are MDHEN and SYDVKM. This CDR3 contains 18 residues. Here the CDR3 reads CASSYQGGGGLGNQPQHF. DNA of the CDR3: TGTGCCAGCAGTTACCAAGGGGGGGGCGGATTGGGCAATCAGCCCCAGCATTTT. Full variable domain (outside the CDR3, taken from reference TRBV28 and TRBJ1-5): DVKVTQSSRYLVKRTGEKVFLECVQDMDHENMFWYRQDPGLGLRLIYFSYDVKMKEKGDIPEGYSVSREKKERFSLILESASTNQTSMYLCASSYQGGGGLGNQPQHFGDGTRLSIL.

Sample share makes this clone large (0.1 to 1%). CDR3 sequence reads: CASSSPLLAGGQDEQFF. The DNA of the CDR3 is TGTGCCAGCAGCTCCCCGCTTCTAGCGGGAGGGCAGGATGAGCAGTTCTTC. The rearrangement uses TRBV11-2 and TRBJ2-1; 12 bases agree with TRBD2. V trimming: 4 bases; J trimming: 8 bases; junction bases outside the gene matches: 12. The CDR3 consists of 17 residues. The germline V gene has CDR1 SGHAT and CDR2 FQNNGV.

The chain joins TRBV2 to TRBJ2-4, with 8 bases lining up with TRBD1. Germline CDR1 is SNHLY and CDR2 is FYNNEI. The CDR3 contains 14 residues. Germline trimming cut 6 bases from V and 8 bases from J; bases unmatched to any gene: 9. The CDR3 loop reads CASRGQGRTDIQYF. The CDR3, as DNA: TGTGCCAGCAGAGGACAGGGACGGACGGACATTCAGTACTTC.

By frequency in the sample, this clone is large. V is TRBV27 and J is TRBJ2-1; D might be TRBD2 (7 bases). The CDR3 runs 17 residues. The V end lost 3 bases, the J end lost 4 bases, and 19 bases lay between the germline ends. Germline V lookup: CDR1 MNHEY, CDR2 SMNVEV (reference sequence). The CDR3 coding sequence is TGTGCCAGCAGTTTCTCTGGGGGGCTAGCGGATTACAATGAGCAGTTCTTC. Its protein product is CASSFSGGLADYNEQFF.

This clone was counted once. The chain links TRBV6-5 to TRBJ2-5; 7 bases are a match to TRBD2. The V and J ends lost 2 bases and 0 bases, in that order; junction bases with no gene match: 6. From germline, CDR1 is MNHEY and CDR2 SVGAGI. This CDR3 region has 16 residues. Here the CDR3 DNA reads TGTGCCAGCAGTTACGGTCCTAGCGGCTACCAAGAGACCCAGTACTTC. This codes for CASSYGPSGYQETQYF.

In nucleotides, the CDR3 is TGTGCCAGCAGCCCGGACAGGGCCAACACTGAAGCTTTCTTT. Translating gives CASSPDRANTEAFF. V and J are TRBV5-6 and TRBJ1-1; 8 bases match TRBD1. Germline CDR1 is SGHDT and CDR2 is YYEEEE. The V and J ends lost 4 bases and 2 bases, in that order; junction bases with no gene match: 4. The CDR3 covers 14 residues. The full variable domain, its missing parts supplied by reference TRBV5-6 and TRBJ1-1, is DAGVTQSPTHLIKTRGQQVTLRCSPKSGHDTVSWYQQALGQGPQFIFQYYEEEERQRGNFPDRFSGHQFPNYSSELNVNALLLGDSALYLCASSPDRANTEAFFGQGTRLTVV.

The chain is built from TRBV7-6 and TRBJ1-3, with D unclear. V lost 5 bases and J lost 0, with 14 bases in between. The CDR3 is 16 amino acids. Germline values: CDR1 SGHVS, CDR2 FNYEAQ. CDR3 coding DNA: TGTGCCAGCAGCCCCCGGTCCGACTTCTCTGGAAACACCATATATTTT. This encodes CASSPRSDFSGNTIYF.

This clone was detected only once. The chain links TRBV6-1 to TRBJ2-7; TRBD1 matches at 8 bases. Germline V gene data show CDR1 as MNHNS and CDR2 as SASEGT. The CDR3 consists of 13 residues. Germline trimming cut 8 bases from V and 2 bases from J; bases unmatched to any gene: 5. CDR3 sequence reads: CASGQGGAYEQYF. CDR3 nucleotides: TGTGCCAGCGGACAGGGTGGCGCCTACGAGCAGTACTTC.

The chain couples TRBV18 to TRBJ2-5; D remains unclear. The CDR3 sequence is 11 residues long. The germline gives CDR1 KGHSH, CDR2 LQKENI. The V and J ends lost 6 bases and 7 bases respectively, with 9 bases between them. The CDR3 coding sequence is TGTGCCAGCTCTAACCCGGGGACCCAGTACTTC. Its protein product is CASSNPGTQYF.

This clone was counted a single time. The V gene is TRBV7-2, the J gene TRBJ2-1; TRBD2 matches at 8 bases. The junction had 11 bases not matched to a gene; V was cut back by 6 bases and J by 7 bases. Per germline, CDR1 SGHTA and CDR2 FQGNSA. CDR3 length: 15 amino acids. The CDR3: CASRTAGVRGNEQFF. The CDR3 DNA is TGTGCCAGCAGAACAGCGGGAGTCCGTGGAAATGAGCAGTTCTTC.

CDR3 protein: CASRGVWGRSGANVLTF. Here the CDR3 DNA reads TGTGCCAGCAGAGGGGTGTGGGGGAGATCTGGGGCCAACGTCCTGACTTTC. V gene TRBV21-1 combines with J gene TRBJ2-6. TRBV21-1 constitutes a pseudogene. The CDR3 has 17 residues.

This clone rates as hyperexpanded. The rearrangement uses TRBV2 and TRBJ2-7; 7 nucleotides line up with TRBD2. V lost 7 bases, J lost 5 bases, and 14 bases stayed unmatched. Germline-derived CDR1 and CDR2 are SNHLY and FYNNEI. This CDR3 contains 15 residues. DNA of the CDR3: TGTGCCAGCACCCAGGACACCGCGGGGGAGAACGAGCAGTACTTC. Translated: CASTQDTAGENEQYF.

This clone was seen once. The chain is built from TRBV18 and TRBJ2-7, with D possibly TRBD1 on 7 matching bases. Per germline, CDR1 KGHSH and CDR2 LQKENI. CDR3 size: 13 residues. Trimming took off 6 bases at V and 3 bases at J, with 12 bases between the two ends. The CDR3: CASSEGQNYEQYF. The DNA for the CDR3 is TGTGCCAGCTCGGAGGGACAGAACTACGAGCAGTACTTC.

V is TRBV7-2 and J is TRBJ1-1, with D unresolved. From germline, CDR1 is SGHTA and CDR2 FQGNSA. This CDR3 comprises 17 residues. V was clipped by 0 bases and J by 0 bases, with 14 bases between them. CDR3 amino acids: CASSLAFPRRLNTEAFF. CDR3 nucleotide sequence: TGTGCCAGCAGCTTAGCGTTCCCCAGGCGCCTGAACACTGAAGCTTTCTTT. The complete variable domain, with remaining parts taken from reference TRBV7-2 and TRBJ1-1, reads GAGVSQSPSNKVTEKGKDVELRCDPISGHTALYWYRQSLGQGLEFLIYFQGNSAPDKSGLPSDRFSAERTGGSVSTLTIQRTQQEDSAVYLCASSLAFPRRLNTEAFFGQGTRLTVV.

This chain links TRBV7-9 with TRBJ1-3; D call uncertain. The CDR3 contains 14 residues. The germline CDR1 and CDR2 sequences are SEHNR and FQNEAQ (reference sequence). Between the trimmed V and J ends, which lost 1 base and 6 bases, there was a span of 10 bases. CDR3 region: CASSLGAALNTIYF. The CDR3 nucleotides are TGTGCCAGCAGCTTAGGAGCGGCCTTAAACACCATATATTTT.

The J gene is TRBJ1-2, the V gene TRBV5-1; D not certain. The CDR3 contains 13 residues. V was shortened by 2 bases and J by 7 bases, with 12 bases between the two germline ends. Germline CDR1 is SGHRS and CDR2 is YFSETQ. The CDR3 spells CASSLDRTSGYTF. CDR3 DNA: TGCGCCAGCAGCTTAGACCGAACTAGTGGCTACACCTTC. Supplemented by reference TRBV5-1 and TRBJ1-2, the full variable domain reads KAGVTQTPRYLIKTRGQQVTLSCSPISGHRSVSWYQQTPGQGLQFLFEYFSETQRNKGNFPGRFSGRQFSNSRSEMNVSTLELGDSALYLCASSLDRTSGYTFGSGTRLTVV.

This rearrangement joins TRBV6-5 to TRBJ1-2; D is unclear. With 2 bases removed from V and 4 bases from J, the gap between germline ends came to 11 bases. This CDR3 region has 14 residues. Germline V CDR1 and CDR2: MNHEY, SVGAGI. CDR3 sequence (DNA): TGTGCCAGCAGTTACAACGAGCGGACCTATGGCTACACCTTC. It is translated as CASSYNERTYGYTF.

The chain employs TRBV6-5 and TRBJ2-1; either TRBD1 or TRBD2 may fit D (6 bases each). Trimming pared 0 bases from V and 4 bases from J, leaving 10 bases between. CDR1 MNHEY and CDR2 SVGAGI come from the germline V gene. This CDR3 spans 15 amino acids. As DNA, the CDR3 is TGTGCCAGCAGTTACTCGGAGGGGGGATACAATGAGCAGTTCTTC. Its translation: CASSYSEGGYNEQFF.